This TCR beta chain was captured in a study of CD8 T cells in Susac syndrome. The RNA input was roughly 0.45 to 1 ug, and it was reverse transcribed with random hexamers. Amplification of TCR beta CDR3 across 54 Vbeta and 13 Jbeta was performed with immunoSEQ multiplex PCR. TCRdb itself ran the immunoSEQ multiplex PCR reads through MiXCR, one entry per CDR3 protein. The profile covers roughly 130,000 distinct CDR3 sequences, with 96% appearing a single time and roughly 0.14% taken by the ten largest. High-throughput TCR beta sequencing covered peripheral CD8+ and CD4+ T cells. The sequenced sample was CD4+ T cells from PBMCs. The TCR comes from a human donor with Susac syndrome.

The CDR3, as DNA: TGTGCCAGCAAAATGAGAGAGGGTGAAGCTTTCTTT. Amino acids: CASKMREGEAFF. The rearrangement links TRBV14 to TRBJ1-1; no reliable D call. CDR3 length: 12 residues. CDR1 SGHDN and CDR2 FVKESK come from the germline V gene. Trimming pared 7 bases from V and 7 bases from J, leaving 13 bases between.